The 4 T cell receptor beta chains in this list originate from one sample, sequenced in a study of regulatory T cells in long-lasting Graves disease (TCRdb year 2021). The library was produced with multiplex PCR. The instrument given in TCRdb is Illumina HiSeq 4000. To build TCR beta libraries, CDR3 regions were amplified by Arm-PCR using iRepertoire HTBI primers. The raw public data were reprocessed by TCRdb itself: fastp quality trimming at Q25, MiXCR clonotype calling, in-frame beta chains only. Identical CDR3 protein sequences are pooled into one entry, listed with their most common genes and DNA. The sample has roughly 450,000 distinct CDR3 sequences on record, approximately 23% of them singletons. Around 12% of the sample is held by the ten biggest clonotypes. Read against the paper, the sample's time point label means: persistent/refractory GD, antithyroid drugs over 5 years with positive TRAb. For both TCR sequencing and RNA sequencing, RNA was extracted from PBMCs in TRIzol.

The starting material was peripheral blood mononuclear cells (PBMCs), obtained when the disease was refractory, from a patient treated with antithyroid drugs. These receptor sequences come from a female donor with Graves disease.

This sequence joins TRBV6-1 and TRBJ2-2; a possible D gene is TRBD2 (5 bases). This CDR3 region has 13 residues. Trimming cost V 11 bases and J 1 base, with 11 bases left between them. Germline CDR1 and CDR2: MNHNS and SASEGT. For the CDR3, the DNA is TGTGCCGCCAAGGGAGAGAACACCGGGGAGCTGTTTTTT. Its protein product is CAAKGENTGELFF.

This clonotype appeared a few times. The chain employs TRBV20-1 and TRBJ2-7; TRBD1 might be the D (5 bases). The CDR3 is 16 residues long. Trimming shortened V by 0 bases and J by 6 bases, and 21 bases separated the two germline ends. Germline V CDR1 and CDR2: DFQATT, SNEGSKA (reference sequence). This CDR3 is CSARDLAGWVLSEQYF. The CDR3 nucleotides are TGCAGTGCTAGAGATCTGGCAGGGTGGGTCCTCAGCGAGCAGTACTTC.

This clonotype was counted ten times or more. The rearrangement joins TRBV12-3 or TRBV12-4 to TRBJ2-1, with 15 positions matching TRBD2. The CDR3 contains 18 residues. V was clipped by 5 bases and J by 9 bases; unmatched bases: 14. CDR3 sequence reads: CASSNGPLGTSGRTEQFF. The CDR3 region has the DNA TGTGCCAGCAGTAATGGCCCTTTAGGGACTAGCGGGAGGACTGAGCAGTTCTTC.

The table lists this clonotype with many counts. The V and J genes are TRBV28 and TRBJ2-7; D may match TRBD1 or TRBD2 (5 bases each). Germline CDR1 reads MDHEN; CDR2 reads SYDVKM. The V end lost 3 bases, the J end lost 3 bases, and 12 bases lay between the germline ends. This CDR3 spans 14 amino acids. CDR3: CASSLAGAHYEQYF. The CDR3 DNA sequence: TGTGCCAGCAGTTTGGCCGGGGCCCACTACGAGCAGTACTTC. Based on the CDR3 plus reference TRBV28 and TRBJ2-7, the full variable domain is DVKVTQSSRYLVKRTGEKVFLECVQDMDHENMFWYRQDPGLGLRLIYFSYDVKMKEKGDIPEGYSVSREKKERFSLILESASTNQTSMYLCASSLAGAHYEQYFGPGTRLTVT.